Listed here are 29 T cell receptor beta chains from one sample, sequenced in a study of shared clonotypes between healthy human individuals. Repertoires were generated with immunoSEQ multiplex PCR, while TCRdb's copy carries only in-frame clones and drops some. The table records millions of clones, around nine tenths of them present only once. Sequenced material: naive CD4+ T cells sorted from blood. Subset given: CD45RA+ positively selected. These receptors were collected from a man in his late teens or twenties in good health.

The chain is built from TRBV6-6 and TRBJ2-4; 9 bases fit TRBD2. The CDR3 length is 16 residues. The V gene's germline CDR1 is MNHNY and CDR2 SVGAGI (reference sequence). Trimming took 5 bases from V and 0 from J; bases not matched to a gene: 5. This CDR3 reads CASSPSGRLAKNIQYF. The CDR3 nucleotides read TGTGCCAGCAGTCCGAGCGGGAGGCTAGCCAAAAACATTCAGTACTTC.

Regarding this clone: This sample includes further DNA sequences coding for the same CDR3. CDR3 sequence reads: CASSESSYEQYF. CDR3 nucleotides: TGCGCCAGCAGTGAAAGCTCCTACGAGCAGTACTTC. The rearrangement uses TRBV10-1 and TRBJ2-7; D ambiguous. The germline V gene has CDR1 WNHNN and CDR2 SYGVQD (reference sequence). V was cut by 3 bases and J by 0 bases, with 3 bases left in between. The CDR3 is 12 amino acids.

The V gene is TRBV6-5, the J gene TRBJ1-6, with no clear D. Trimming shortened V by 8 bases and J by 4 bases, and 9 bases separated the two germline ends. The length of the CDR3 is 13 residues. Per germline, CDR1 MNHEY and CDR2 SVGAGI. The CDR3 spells CASFEQYNSPLHF. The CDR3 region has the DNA TGTGCCAGCTTCGAACAGTATAATTCACCCCTCCACTTT.

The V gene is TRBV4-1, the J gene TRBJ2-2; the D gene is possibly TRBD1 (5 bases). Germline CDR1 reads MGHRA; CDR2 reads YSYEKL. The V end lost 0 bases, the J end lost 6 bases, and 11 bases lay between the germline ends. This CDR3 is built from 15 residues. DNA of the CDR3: TGCGCCAGCAGCCAAGAATCTGACAGACCCGGGGAGCTGTTTTTT. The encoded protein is CASSQESDRPGELFF.

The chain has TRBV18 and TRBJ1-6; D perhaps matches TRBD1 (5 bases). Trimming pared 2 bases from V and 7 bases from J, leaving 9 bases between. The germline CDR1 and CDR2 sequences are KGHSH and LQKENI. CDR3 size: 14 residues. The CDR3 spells CASSPIRGNSPLHF. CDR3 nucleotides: TGTGCCAGCTCACCAATTAGGGGCAATTCACCCCTCCACTTT.

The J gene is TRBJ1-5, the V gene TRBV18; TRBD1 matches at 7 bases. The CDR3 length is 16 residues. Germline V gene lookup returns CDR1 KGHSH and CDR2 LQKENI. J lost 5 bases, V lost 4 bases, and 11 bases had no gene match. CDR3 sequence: CASSQKPGQTDQPQHF. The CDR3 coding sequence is TGTGCCAGCTCACAAAAACCGGGACAGACCGATCAGCCCCAGCATTTT. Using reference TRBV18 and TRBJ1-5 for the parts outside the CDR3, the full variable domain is NAGVMQNPRHLVRRRGQEARLRCSPMKGHSHVYWYRQLPEEGLKFMVYLQKENIIDESGMPKERFSAEFPKEGPSILRIQQVVRGDSAAYFCASSQKPGQTDQPQHFGDGTRLSIL.

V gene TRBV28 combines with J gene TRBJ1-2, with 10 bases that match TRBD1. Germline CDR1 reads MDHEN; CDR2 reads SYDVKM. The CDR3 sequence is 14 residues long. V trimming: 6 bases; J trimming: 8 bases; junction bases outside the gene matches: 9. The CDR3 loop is CASSRLGQGRGYTF. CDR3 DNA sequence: TGTGCCAGCAGCCGCTTGGGACAGGGGCGCGGCTACACCTTC.

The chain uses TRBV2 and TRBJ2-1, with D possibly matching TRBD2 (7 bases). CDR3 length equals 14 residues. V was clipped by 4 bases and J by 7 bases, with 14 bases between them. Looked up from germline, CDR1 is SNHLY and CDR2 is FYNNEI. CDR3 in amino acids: CASSGEGGRNEQFF. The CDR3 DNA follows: TGTGCCAGCAGTGGAGAGGGGGGGCGGAATGAGCAGTTCTTC.

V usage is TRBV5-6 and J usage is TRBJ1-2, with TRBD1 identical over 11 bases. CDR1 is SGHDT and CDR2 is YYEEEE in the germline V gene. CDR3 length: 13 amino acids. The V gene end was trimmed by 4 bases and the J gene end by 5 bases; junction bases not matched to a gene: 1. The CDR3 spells CASSGDRGYGYTF. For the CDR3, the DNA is TGTGCCAGCAGCGGGGACAGGGGGTATGGCTACACCTTC.

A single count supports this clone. The CDR3 loop reads CASQSGGNYEQYF. DNA of the CDR3: TGTGCCAGCCAATCTGGGGGGAACTACGAGCAGTACTTC. The V gene is TRBV6-5, the J gene TRBJ2-7; the D gene is possibly TRBD2 (6 bases). CDR3 length: 13 residues. The germline V and J ends were trimmed by 8 bases and 3 bases, with 14 bases remaining between them. Germline loops: CDR1 MNHEY, CDR2 SVGAGI.

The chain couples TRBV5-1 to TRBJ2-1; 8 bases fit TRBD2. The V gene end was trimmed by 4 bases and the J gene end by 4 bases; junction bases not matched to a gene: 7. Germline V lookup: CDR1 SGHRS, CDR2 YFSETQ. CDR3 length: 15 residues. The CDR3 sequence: CASSARTSLYNEQFF. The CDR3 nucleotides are TGCGCCAGCAGCGCCCGGACTAGCTTGTACAATGAGCAGTTCTTC.

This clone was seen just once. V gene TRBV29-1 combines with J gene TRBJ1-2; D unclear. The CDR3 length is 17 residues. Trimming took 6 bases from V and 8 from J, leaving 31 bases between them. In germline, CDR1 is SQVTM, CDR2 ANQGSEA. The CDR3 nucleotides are TGCAGCGTGAGAGGTTTATTTTCAGGCCCGTCGACTGAGGGCTACACCTTC. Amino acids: CSVRGLFSGPSTEGYTF.

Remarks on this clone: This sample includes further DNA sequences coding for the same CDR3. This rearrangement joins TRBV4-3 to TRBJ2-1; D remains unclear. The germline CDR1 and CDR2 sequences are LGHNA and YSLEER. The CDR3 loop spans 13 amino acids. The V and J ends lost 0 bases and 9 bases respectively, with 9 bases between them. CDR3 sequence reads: CASSQDRRGEQFF. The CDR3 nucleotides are TGCGCCAGCAGCCAAGACCGACGCGGTGAGCAGTTCTTC.

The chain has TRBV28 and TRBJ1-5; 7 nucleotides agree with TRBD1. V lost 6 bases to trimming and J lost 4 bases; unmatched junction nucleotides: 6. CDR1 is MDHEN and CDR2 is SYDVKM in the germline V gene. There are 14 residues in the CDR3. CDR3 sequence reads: CASSRGAENQPQHF. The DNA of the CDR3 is TGTGCCAGCAGCAGGGGGGCGGAAAATCAGCCCCAGCATTTT.

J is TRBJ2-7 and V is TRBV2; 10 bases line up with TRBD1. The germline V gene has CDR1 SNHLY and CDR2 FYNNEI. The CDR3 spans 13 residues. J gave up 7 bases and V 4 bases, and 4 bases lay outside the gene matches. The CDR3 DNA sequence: TGTGCCAGCAGTGGCGGGACAGGGGTTGAGCAGTACTTC. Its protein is CASSGGTGVEQYF.

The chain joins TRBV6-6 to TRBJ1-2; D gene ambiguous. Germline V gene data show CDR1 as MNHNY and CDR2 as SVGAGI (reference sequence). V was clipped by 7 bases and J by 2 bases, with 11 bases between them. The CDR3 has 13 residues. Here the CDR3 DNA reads TGTGCCAGCATGCTTGGGGTCAACTATGGCTACACCTTC. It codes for CASMLGVNYGYTF.

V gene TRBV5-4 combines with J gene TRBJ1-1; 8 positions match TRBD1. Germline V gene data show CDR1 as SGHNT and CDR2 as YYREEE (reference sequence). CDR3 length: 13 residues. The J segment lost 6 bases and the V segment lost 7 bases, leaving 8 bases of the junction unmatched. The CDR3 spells CASQGQGLAEAFF. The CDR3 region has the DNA TGTGCCAGCCAAGGACAGGGTTTGGCTGAAGCTTTCTTT.

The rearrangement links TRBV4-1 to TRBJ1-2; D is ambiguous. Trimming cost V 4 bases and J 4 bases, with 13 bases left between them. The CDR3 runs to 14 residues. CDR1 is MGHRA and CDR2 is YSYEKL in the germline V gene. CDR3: CASSPDDGGYGYTF. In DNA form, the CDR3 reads TGCGCCAGCAGCCCAGATGACGGAGGCTATGGCTACACCTTC.

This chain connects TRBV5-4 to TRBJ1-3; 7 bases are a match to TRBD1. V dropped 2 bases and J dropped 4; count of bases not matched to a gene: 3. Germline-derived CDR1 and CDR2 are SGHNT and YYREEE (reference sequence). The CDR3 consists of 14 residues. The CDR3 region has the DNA TGTGCCAGCAGCTTCCGACAGGGAGGAAACACCATATATTTT. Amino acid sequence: CASSFRQGGNTIYF.

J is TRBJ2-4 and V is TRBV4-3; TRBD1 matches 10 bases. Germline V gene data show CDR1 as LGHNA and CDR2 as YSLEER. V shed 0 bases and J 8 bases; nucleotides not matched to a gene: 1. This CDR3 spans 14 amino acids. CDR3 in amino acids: CASSQDGQGDIQYF. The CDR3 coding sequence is TGCGCCAGCAGCCAAGATGGACAGGGGGACATTCAGTACTTC.

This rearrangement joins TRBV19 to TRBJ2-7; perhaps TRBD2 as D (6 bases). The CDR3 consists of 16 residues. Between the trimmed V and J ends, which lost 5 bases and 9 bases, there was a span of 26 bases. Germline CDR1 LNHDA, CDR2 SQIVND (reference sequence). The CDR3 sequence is CASSPNPGTGLVGQYF. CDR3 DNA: TGTGCCAGTAGTCCAAATCCCGGGACGGGACTGGTCGGGCAGTACTTC.

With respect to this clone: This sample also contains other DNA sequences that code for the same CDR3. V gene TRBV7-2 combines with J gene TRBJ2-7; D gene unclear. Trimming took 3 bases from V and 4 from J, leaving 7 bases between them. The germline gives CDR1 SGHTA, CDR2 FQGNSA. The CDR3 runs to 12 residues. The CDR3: CASSFNLYEQYF. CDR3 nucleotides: TGTGCCAGCAGCTTCAACTTATACGAGCAGTACTTC.

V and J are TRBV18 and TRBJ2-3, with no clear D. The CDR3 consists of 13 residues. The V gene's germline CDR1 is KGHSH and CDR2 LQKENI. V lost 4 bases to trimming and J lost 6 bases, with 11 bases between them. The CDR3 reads CASSRSLGDTQYF. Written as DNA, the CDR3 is TGTGCCAGCTCACGATCTCTGGGCGATACGCAGTATTTT.

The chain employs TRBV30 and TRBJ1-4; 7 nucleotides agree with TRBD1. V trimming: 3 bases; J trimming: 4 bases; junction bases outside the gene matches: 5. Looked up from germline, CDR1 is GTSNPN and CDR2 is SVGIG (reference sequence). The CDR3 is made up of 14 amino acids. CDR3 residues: CAWSAGTVNEKLFF. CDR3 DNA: TGTGCCTGGAGCGCCGGGACAGTTAATGAAAAACTGTTTTTT.

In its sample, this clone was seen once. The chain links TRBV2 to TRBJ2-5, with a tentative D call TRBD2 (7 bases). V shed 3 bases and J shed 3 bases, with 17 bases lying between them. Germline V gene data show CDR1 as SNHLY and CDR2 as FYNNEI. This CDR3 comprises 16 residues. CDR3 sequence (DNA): TGTGCCAGCAGTGAGGGTCAAGGGGGAGGGAAAGAGACCCAGTACTTC. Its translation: CASSEGQGGGKETQYF.

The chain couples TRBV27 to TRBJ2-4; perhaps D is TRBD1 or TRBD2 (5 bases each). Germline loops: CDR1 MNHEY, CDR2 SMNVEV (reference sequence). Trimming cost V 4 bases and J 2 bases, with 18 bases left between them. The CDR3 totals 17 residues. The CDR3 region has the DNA TGTGCCAGCAGTTCCACCACCTCACCGGGGCCCAAAAACATTCAGTACTTC. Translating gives CASSSTTSPGPKNIQYF.

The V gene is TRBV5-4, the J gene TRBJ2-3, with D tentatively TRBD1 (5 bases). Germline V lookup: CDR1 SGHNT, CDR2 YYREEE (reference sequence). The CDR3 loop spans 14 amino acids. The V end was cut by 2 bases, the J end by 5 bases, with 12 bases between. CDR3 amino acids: CASSFDSLVDTQYF. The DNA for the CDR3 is TGTGCCAGCAGCTTTGACAGTTTAGTAGATACGCAGTATTTT.

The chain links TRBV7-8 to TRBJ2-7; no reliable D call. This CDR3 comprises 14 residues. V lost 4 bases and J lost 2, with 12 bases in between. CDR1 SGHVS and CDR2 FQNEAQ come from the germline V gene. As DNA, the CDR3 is TGTGCCAGCAGCTGGCAGGCAGCCACCTACGAGCAGTACTTC. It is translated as CASSWQAATYEQYF.

The CDR3 loop reads CASSLVNSGSAKNIQYF. The CDR3 DNA reads TGTGCCAGCAGCTTAGTGAATAGCGGGAGTGCCAAAAACATTCAGTACTTC. V usage is TRBV11-2 and J usage is TRBJ2-4; 9 nucleotides match TRBD2. The CDR3 length is 17 residues. The junction had 5 bases not matched to a gene; V was cut back by 1 base and J by 1 base. Germline CDR1 reads SGHAT; CDR2 reads FQNNGV.